The 23 T cell receptor beta chains below come from one sample, sequenced in a study of blood T cells in healthy people across ages. For the second PCR, which ran for roughly 6 to 11 cycles, a sample-barcoded 5' primer and a J-beta primer mix were used. TCRdb used MiXCR to reprocess the 5' RACE reads, holding one entry per CDR3 protein. The sample includes 850,000 to 1,000,000 distinct CDR3 sequences, 45% to 50% of them seen just once. Sequenced: blood. The receptors here all came from a man aged 25 to 40 in good health.

This chain joins TRBV4-2 and TRBJ2-4; D might be TRBD1 or TRBD2, each matching 5 bases. The V end was cut by 11 bases, the J end by 5 bases, with 16 bases between. The germline gives CDR1 LGHNA, CDR2 YNFKEQ. The CDR3 covers 13 residues. The CDR3 is CASIGETENIQYF. As DNA, the CDR3 is TGTGCCTCAATAGGGGAGACAGAAAACATTCAGTACTTC.

J is TRBJ2-7 and V is TRBV5-1; the match to TRBD2 covers 11 bases. V lost 4 bases, J lost 2 bases, and 8 bases stayed unmatched. CDR1 and CDR2 (germline): SGHRS, YFSETQ. This CDR3 has 16 residues. CDR3 nucleotides: TGCGCCAGCAGCCTCCCGGGACTAGCGGTTCCCTACGAGCAGTACTTC. This encodes CASSLPGLAVPYEQYF.

This clonotype was seen only a few times. V and J are TRBV21-1 and TRBJ1-1; whether TRBD1, the table's D call, matches the DNA was not checked. TRBV21-1 is a recognized pseudogene. The CDR3 sequence is 18 residues long. CDR3 sequence: CASSKRKCDRGRGTEAFF. CDR3 sequence (DNA): TGTGCCAGCAGCAAAAGGAAGTGCGATAGGGGACGGGGGACTGAAGCTTTCTTT.

V usage is TRBV5-1 and J usage is TRBJ1-4, with 11 positions matching TRBD1. Per germline, CDR1 SGHRS and CDR2 YFSETQ. The trim removed 0 bases at V and 7 bases at J, leaving 14 bases unmatched. The CDR3 loop spans 19 amino acids. The CDR3 coding sequence is TGCGCCAGCAGCTTGGAATGGGACAGGGGGTCGGTGGCCTCTGAAAAACTGTTTTTT. Protein: CASSLEWDRGSVASEKLFF.

This clonotype has just a few counts. The rearrangement uses TRBV27 and TRBJ1-4; 7 bases align to TRBD1. This CDR3 spans 13 amino acids. Germline V gene sequence: CDR1 MNHEY, CDR2 SMNVEV (reference sequence). V gave up 5 bases and J gave up 8 bases; unmatched junction bases: 5. CDR3 nucleotide sequence: TGTGCCAGCAGTGTACAGGGGAACGAAAAACTGTTTTTT. This codes for CASSVQGNEKLFF.

The J gene is TRBJ2-1, the V gene TRBV3-1; a weak D match, TRBD1 (6 bases). This CDR3 is built from 15 residues. Deletions cut 5 bases from V and 5 bases from J, with 16 bases between. Germline V CDR1 and CDR2: LGHDT, YNNKEL (reference sequence). For the CDR3, the DNA is TGTGCCAGCAGCAGGGGGACGGCGGTTCACAATGAGCAGTTCTTC. This translates into CASSRGTAVHNEQFF.

Only a few counts were recorded for this clonotype. V usage is TRBV9 and J usage is TRBJ1-5; TRBD1 agrees at 10 bases. V dropped 4 bases and J dropped 4; count of bases not matched to a gene: 5. The CDR3 contains 15 residues. Germline V CDR1 and CDR2: SGDLS, YYNGEE. CDR3 sequence: CASSPGQGPNQPQHF. Here the CDR3 DNA reads TGTGCCAGCAGCCCGGGACAGGGGCCAAATCAGCCCCAGCATTTT.

The chain carries TRBV25-1 and TRBJ2-1; the match to TRBD2 covers 12 bases. The CDR3 consists of 17 residues. Per germline, CDR1 MGHDK and CDR2 SYGVNS. V lost 4 bases to trimming and J lost 2 bases; unmatched junction nucleotides: 6. The CDR3 loop reads CASSGLAGDQTYNEQFF. CDR3 in DNA: TGTGCCAGCAGTGGACTAGCGGGGGATCAGACCTACAATGAGCAGTTCTTC.

The chain couples TRBV10-3 to TRBJ1-2; weak D call: TRBD1 (6 bases). V lost 6 bases to trimming and J lost 8 bases, with 13 bases between them. Germline loops: CDR1 ENHRY, CDR2 SYGVKD. This CDR3 contains 12 residues. The CDR3 DNA reads as TGTGCCATCAGCCCCGAACAGGGCGGCTACACCTTC. Its translation: CAISPEQGGYTF.

The J gene is TRBJ2-4, the V gene TRBV2; 12 bases match TRBD2. The J segment lost 13 bases and the V segment lost 4 bases, leaving 14 bases of the junction unmatched. Germline V gene sequence: CDR1 SNHLY, CDR2 FYNNEI. The length of the CDR3 is 16 residues. This chain's CDR3 is CASSGTSGDSQGEQYF. The CDR3 DNA follows: TGTGCCAGCAGTGGGACTAGCGGGGACTCCCAAGGGGAGCAGTACTTC.

The sample holds a few counts of this clonotype. The chain joins TRBV28 to TRBJ1-2, with TRBD1 matching over 8 bases. This CDR3 comprises 11 residues. The germline V gene encodes CDR1 MDHEN and CDR2 SYDVKM. V shed 6 bases, J shed 8 bases, and the junction held 2 bases outside the gene matches. CDR3 coding DNA: TGTGCCAGCAGGACAGGGGACGGCTACACCTTC. Its translation: CASRTGDGYTF.

The chain recombines TRBV20-1 with TRBJ2-5; the D is unclear. The J call may not be correct, given that the DNA end is closer to TRBJ2-7. The CDR3 has 12 amino acids. Germline V gives CDR1 DFQATT, CDR2 SNEGSKA (reference sequence). This CDR3 reads CSASSLTYEQYF. In DNA form, the CDR3 reads TGCAGTGCTAGCAGTCTGACCTACGAGCAGTACTTC.

This clonotype came up a few times. Written as DNA, the CDR3 is TGTGCCAGCAATTTGGAGAGGGGAAGTTTGACAGATACGCAGTATTTT. This encodes CASNLERGSLTDTQYF. The chain has TRBV4-2 and TRBJ2-3, with D possibly called TRBD1 or TRBD2 (5 bases each). Germline CDR1 is LGHNA and CDR2 is YNFKEQ. The CDR3 runs to 16 residues. V lost 7 bases, J lost 3 bases, and 20 bases lay in between.

This clonotype came up many times. The V gene is TRBV14, the J gene TRBJ1-2; D possibly corresponds to TRBD1 (5 bases). Deletions cut 2 bases from V and 5 bases from J, with 15 bases between. This CDR3 spans 15 amino acids. Germline-derived CDR1 and CDR2 are SGHDN and FVKESK. CDR3 in DNA: TGTGCCAGCAGCCAAATGGTCGCGGGGCCGTATGGCTACACCTTC. This codes for CASSQMVAGPYGYTF.

The J gene is TRBJ2-5, the V gene TRBV20-1, with D perhaps TRBD1 (6 bases). V was shortened by 5 bases and J by 2 bases, with 18 bases between the two germline ends. Per germline, CDR1 DFQATT and CDR2 SNEGSKA (reference sequence). The CDR3 spans 15 residues. The CDR3 loop is CSAYLPGQSQETQYF. The CDR3 bases are TGCAGTGCTTACCTCCCCGGACAGTCTCAAGAGACCCAGTACTTC.

The J gene is TRBJ2-7, the V gene TRBV28; D not resolved. Germline loops: CDR1 MDHEN, CDR2 SYDVKM. This CDR3 has 13 amino acids. Deletions cut 7 bases from V and 2 bases from J, with 12 bases between. CDR3 DNA sequence: TGTGCCAGCAATCTCGGGTCCACCTACGAGCAGTACTTC. Protein sequence: CASNLGSTYEQYF.

The chain couples TRBV7-8 to TRBJ2-1; possibly TRBD2 for D (5 bases). Germline V gene data show CDR1 as SGHVS and CDR2 as FQNEAQ. Trimming took 4 bases from V and 5 from J, leaving 12 bases between them. The CDR3 is 14 residues long. The CDR3 is CASSSSSGDNEQFF. The CDR3, as DNA: TGTGCCAGCAGCTCATCGTCCGGGGACAATGAGCAGTTCTTC. Full variable domain (rest looked up from reference TRBV7-8 and TRBJ2-1): GAGVSQSPRYKVAKRGQDVALRCDPISGHVSLFWYQQALGQGPEFLTYFQNEAQLDKSGLPSDRFFAERPEGSVSTLKIQRTQQEDSAVYLCASSSSSGDNEQFFGPGTRLTVL.

This clonotype was picked up one time. The chain combines TRBV27 with TRBJ2-5, with TRBD1 matching 7 bases. The ends lost 4 bases at V and 11 bases at J; junction bases unmatched: 16. Germline loops: CDR1 MNHEY, CDR2 SMNVEV (reference sequence). The CDR3 has 15 amino acids. The CDR3 reads CASSWTGTAHNEQYF. In DNA, the CDR3 is TGTGCCAGCAGTTGGACCGGGACAGCCCACAATGAGCAGTACTTC.

This clonotype was seen repeatedly, ten times or more. The rearrangement uses TRBV2 and TRBJ2-5; the match to TRBD1 covers 7 bases. The length of the CDR3 is 12 residues. With V trimmed by 9 bases and J by 0 bases, 1 base remained unmatched. CDR1 is SNHLY and CDR2 is FYNNEI in the germline V gene. CDR3 region: CASDRDQETQYF. CDR3 DNA sequence: TGTGCCAGTGACAGGGACCAAGAGACCCAGTACTTC.

The chain employs TRBV2 and TRBJ2-3; 7 bases are a match to TRBD2. With V trimmed by 5 bases and J by 2 bases, 7 bases remained unmatched. The CDR3 is 15 residues long. CDR1 is SNHLY and CDR2 is FYNNEI in the germline V gene. The chain's CDR3 is CASSPSGFNTDTQYF. For the CDR3, the DNA is TGTGCCAGCAGTCCTAGCGGCTTTAACACAGATACGCAGTATTTT.

The V call is TRBV27, the J call TRBJ2-3; 9 bases agree with TRBD2. J lost 6 bases, V lost 5 bases, and 12 bases had no gene match. The CDR3 sequence is 16 residues long. CDR1 and CDR2 (germline): MNHEY, SMNVEV (reference sequence). The CDR3 reads CASSPRGGGVQDTQYF. CDR3 sequence (DNA): TGTGCCAGCAGTCCCCGGGGCGGGGGGGTTCAGGATACGCAGTATTTT.

There are a few counts of this clonotype. The chain employs TRBV29-1 and TRBJ1-2, with 10 bases that match TRBD1. V lost 3 bases to trimming and J lost 4 bases; unmatched junction nucleotides: 5. There are 14 residues in the CDR3. Germline CDR1 SQVTM, CDR2 ANQGSEA. CDR3 sequence (DNA): TGCAGCGTTGACTTGGGACAGGGGAGCTATGGCTACACCTTC. This sequence encodes CSVDLGQGSYGYTF. Drawing the rest from reference TRBV29-1 and TRBJ1-2, the complete variable domain is SAVISQKPSRDICQRGTSLTIQCQVDSQVTMMFWYRQQPGQSLTLIATANQGSEATYESGFVIDKFPISRPNLTFSTLTVSNMSPEDSSIYLCSVDLGQGSYGYTFGSGTRLTVV.

This sequence joins TRBV4-1 and TRBJ2-5, with a tentative D call TRBD2 (5 bases). The CDR3 totals 13 residues. Trimming stripped 4 bases from V and 5 bases from J, with 11 bases between. CDR1 and CDR2 from the germline V gene are MGHRA and YSYEKL. CDR3 bases: TGCGCCAGCAGCCCGTGGTCGGGGGAGACCCAGTACTTC. It codes for CASSPWSGETQYF.